The present T cell receptor (beta chain) was sequenced within a study of blood T cell repertoires in COVID-19. J gave up 6 bases and V 4 bases, and 5 bases lay outside the gene matches. Germline CDR1 and CDR2: SGDLS and YYNGEE. This CDR3 is built from 15 residues. Authors' analysis steps: Quantification of nucleated cells was approximated via reference gene primer amplification. TCRdb's table, derived via immunoSEQ multiplex PCR, lists solely in-frame clones and lacks some. The V and J calls and clone size come from that table; D and trimming were worked out from the DNA. The sample consists of 85,000 to 100,000 clones, 90% of them appearing once.

Sequenced input: peripheral blood. V and J are TRBV9 and TRBJ2-1; 12 bases map to TRBD2. The receptor was isolated from a man aged 55-75 years with acute or convalescent COVID-19. In nucleotides, the CDR3 is TGTGCCAGCAGCTATGGACTAGCGGGGAGCAATGAGCAGTTCTTC. It yields the protein CASSYGLAGSNEQFF.